This T cell receptor beta chain was captured by sequencing in a study of identical twins (dated by TCRdb to the mid-2010s). Background for the entire study: To test whether fetal clonotypes persist, this study deep-sequenced TCR alpha and beta repertoires from monozygotic twins, from unrelated adults of various ages, and from cord blood. To rule out contamination, replicate twin experiments were performed at different times with different library preparation protocols. Study-wide conclusions, independent of this receptor: The excess sharing between twins in beta out-of-frame sequences was weaker because fewer shared sequences reduced the signal-to-noise ratio. Invariant T cells such as MAIT and iNKT could partly confound zero-insertion analyses, though diverse VJ usage argued against this for most clonotypes. Recombination models systematically underestimated out-of-frame TCR alpha sharing in monozygotic twins but agreed with sharing between unrelated individuals. Compared with coincidental sharing between unrelated individuals, out-of-frame TCR alpha sequences shared between twins had an excess of sequences with low generation probability. Abundant cord blood beta clonotypes had fewer insertions, young adult naive repertoires showed a similar but weaker trend, and memory repertoires showed no such trend. Because the same donors could not be followed over many years, the conclusions relied on cross-sectional statistical analysis.

Every donor was a healthy Caucasian. Remarks on this clonotype: No antigen is known for it. No much larger clone exists at a distance of one base, and base qualities are not known.

The library relied on 5' RACE. Sequencing took place on an Illumina HiSeq 2000. A universal primer binding site was introduced by template switching, and a unique molecular identifier was present in the final cDNA, enabling accurate counting of TCR cDNA molecules. Specific primers in the conserved constant-segment region were used to synthesize first-strand cDNA for TCR alpha and beta chains. To control for contamination, every cDNA library carried two barcodes: a SMART-Mk sample barcode plus Illumina barcodes. Two successive PCR steps introduced TruSeq adapter sequences along with Illumina sample barcodes. Sequencing of the TCR alpha and beta cDNA libraries was done on the Illumina HiSeq platform using custom primers. The original pipeline was this. MiGEC processed the raw reads to extract unique molecular identifiers, while MiXCR was used to determine the CDR3 positions. Recombination models were inferred per individual with the repgenHMM and IGoR tools using an EM algorithm. Shared clonotype analysis was performed with the tcR package in R, normalizing sharing by the product of cloneset sizes. To study raw recombination free of thymic and clonal selection effects, out-of-frame nonproductive sequences were analyzed. TCRdb reanalyzed the raw reads on its own, using fastp at Q25 for trimming and MiXCR for clone calling, and kept in-frame beta chains. Each entry merges the rows of one CDR3 protein and shows their most common DNA and genes. These V and J calls rely on TCRdb rather than the paper's analysis. The sample data list 1.5 million to 2 million distinct CDR3 sequences, and around 33% of these were observed just once. The ten largest clonotypes hold around 0.3% of the sample.

V and J are truncated by 0 bases and 5 bases respectively, leaving an intervening sequence of 16 bases. CDR1 DFQATT and CDR2 SNEGSKA were looked up in the germline V gene (reference sequence). The CDR3, cysteine through phenylalanine, is 15 amino acids long. Only the CDR3 region is kept as DNA, spanning 45 bases read in frame from base 1. The chain employs TRBV20-1 and TRBJ2-5; the D gene is perhaps TRBD1 or TRBD2, as each covers 5 bases. The clonotype originates from a newborn girl in good health. Source material: cord blood. The DNA sequence reads TGCAGTGCTAGAGAGGGGCAGGCTAGCAGGGAGACCCAGTACTTC. Its protein reads: CSAREGQASRETQYF.